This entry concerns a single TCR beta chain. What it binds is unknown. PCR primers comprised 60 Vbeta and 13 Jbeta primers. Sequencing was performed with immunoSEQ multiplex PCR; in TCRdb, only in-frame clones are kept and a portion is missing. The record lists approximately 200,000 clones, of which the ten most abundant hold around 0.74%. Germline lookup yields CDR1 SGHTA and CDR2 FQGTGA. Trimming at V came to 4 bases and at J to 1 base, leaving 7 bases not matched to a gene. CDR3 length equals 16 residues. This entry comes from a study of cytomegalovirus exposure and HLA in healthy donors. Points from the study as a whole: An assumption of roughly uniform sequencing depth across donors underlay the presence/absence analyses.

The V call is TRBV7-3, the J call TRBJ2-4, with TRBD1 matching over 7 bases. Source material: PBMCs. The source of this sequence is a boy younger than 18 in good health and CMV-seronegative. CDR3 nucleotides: TGTGCCAGCAGCTGGAGGACAGGAGACGCCAAAAACATTCAGTACTTC. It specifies CASSWRTGDAKNIQYF. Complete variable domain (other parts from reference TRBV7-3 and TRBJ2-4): GAGVSQTPSNKVTEKGKYVELRCDPISGHTALYWYRQSLGQGPEFLIYFQGTGAADDSGLPNDRFFAVRPEGSVSTLKIQRTERGDSAVYLCASSWRTGDAKNIQYFGAGTRLSVL.